This TCR delta chain comes out of a study of gamma-delta chains in newborns, infants, children. Overall study context: Polyclonal expansion of innate γδ T cells after birth follows microbial exposure.

TCRdb called clones from the reads again using CATT. Among around 6,500 delta-chain clones listed, roughly 0.62% were seen once. This CDR3 contains 19 residues. Germline CDR1 reads GEAIGNYY; CDR2 reads EKD. The table lists this clone with a few counts. This DNA translates differently at residue 13 from the TCRdb protein, which is that of a much larger clone; a read error is likely, and the protein shown is the DNA's own translation. The chain uses TRDV2 and TRDJ3; possibly TRDD3 for D (6 bases). Sequences were obtained from blood. The origin of this receptor is a child who was a newborn, infant or young child, either healthy, febrile or measles-vaccinated (not recorded which). Here the CDR3 reads CACDPLGGSSSWGTRQMFF. CDR3 DNA sequence: TGTGCCTGTGACCCACTTGGGGGTTCGAGCTCCTGGGGCACCCGACAGATGTTTTTC.